Listed below are T cell receptor beta chains from one sample, sequenced in a study of cytomegalovirus exposure and HLA in healthy donors. The protocol was immunoSEQ multiplex PCR, while the TCRdb copy is restricted to in-frame clones and leaves out a portion. The repertoire holds some 69,000 clones, approximately 94% seen once, with 4.4% in the top ten. Sequencing was carried out using PBMCs. The receptors here all came from a man between 18 and 35 years old in good health and CMV-seropositive. The CDR3 runs from the conserved cysteine through the conserved F or W.

TRBJ2-3 | TRBV5-5 | CASSLERTSTDTQYF
TRBJ1-5 | TRBV19 | CASSDRGPQQPQHF
TRBJ2-7 | TRBV7-2 | CASSENGGLPYEQYF
TRBJ1-2 | TRBV19 | CASTSGQFYGYTF
TRBJ1-1 | TRBV28 | CASSLYGIRIVNTEAFF
TRBJ2-7 | TRBV20-1 | CSAGRDYEQYF
TRBJ2-7 | TRBV7-9 | CASSSRLNGDEQYF
TRBJ2-3 | TRBV5-4 | CASRRDRGTDTQYF
TRBJ2-2 | TRBV6-5 | CASSPQGAGELFF
TRBJ1-1 | TRBV30 | CAWRLERRNTEAFF
TRBJ2-5 | TRBV5-6 | CASSWTGSGYQETQYF
TRBJ1-3 | TRBV4-1 | CASSRQGLVVSGNTIYF
TRBJ1-2 | TRBV6-5 | CASTGAYGYTF
TRBJ2-1 | TRBV27 | CASSLLAGSSYNEQFF
TRBJ2-3 | TRBV6-4 | CASSDSAGGSTDTQYF
TRBJ2-3 | TRBV7-9 | CASSLPGYDTQYF
TRBJ2-7 | TRBV7-9 | CASSLSGGEQYF
TRBJ1-6 | TRBV27 | CASSFETYNSPLHF
TRBJ1-2 | TRBV28 | CASGPQGIGGYTF
TRBJ1-1 | TRBV30 | CAWSVQGAFTEAFF
TRBJ2-5 | TRBV11-2 | CASSQKIQGWETQYF
TRBJ1-2 | TRBV2 | CASRGGQGVHYGYTF
TRBJ2-7 | TRBV5-4 | CASSQGVGTATYEQYF
TRBJ2-7 | TRBV19 | CASIYRGHEQYF
TRBJ2-1 | TRBV4-3 | CASSQDRTSYNEQFF
TRBJ1-1 | TRBV30 | CAWSVGGVTEAFF
TRBJ1-1 | TRBV9 | CASSVAPRDTEAFF
TRBJ1-2 | TRBV6-5 | CASSYGGGANYGYTF
TRBJ2-7 | TRBV2 | CASRPLTGPSSYEQYF
TRBJ2-1 | TRBV27 | CASRGRPHNEQFF
TRBJ2-5 | TRBV6-1 | CASSPPGLQETQYF
TRBJ2-5 | TRBV30 | CACATGHGETQYF
TRBJ2-5 | TRBV5-6 | CASSLVGAGGLETQYF
TRBJ2-1 | TRBV5-5 | CASSLDRLAGLSSYNEQFF
TRBJ1-5 | TRBV6-1 | CASSDPFHQPQHF
TRBJ2-7 | TRBV6-1 | CASSPGGMGEQYF
TRBJ1-2 | TRBV2 | CASSEEGINYGYTF
TRBJ2-7 | TRBV20-1 | CSIVAEEQYF
TRBJ2-3 | TRBV18 | CASSLKGTVDTQYF
TRBJ2-2 | TRBV30 | CAWSTGGGDTGELFF
TRBJ2-2 | TRBV7-3 | CASSLGGDNTGELFF
TRBJ1-5 | TRBV4-3 | CASSQDVSRGIGSNQPQHF
TRBJ1-2 | TRBV29-1 | CSVDAGKGHYGYTF
TRBJ2-5 | TRBV30 | CAWNLLAGGETQYF
TRBJ2-7 | TRBV7-2 | CASSLMTGGAYEQYF
TRBJ1-2 | TRBV7-8 | CASSSPGTSVYGYTF
TRBJ2-2 | TRBV27 | CASSPRSSGGPATGELFF
TRBJ1-6 | TRBV4-1 | CASSQVLYSYNSPLHF
TRBJ1-4 | TRBV29-1 | CSVAGIGTNEKLFF
TRBJ1-2 | TRBV11-3 | CASSPSGTGYGYTF
TRBJ1-1 | TRBV7-9 | CASSLGQVLEAFF
TRBJ2-3 | TRBV6-4 | CASSERGGTDTQYF
TRBJ1-6 | TRBV5-6 | CASREAGVGYNSPLHF